This entry is about one TCR beta chain. Libraries were prepared by immunoSEQ multiplex PCR; TCRdb keeps only in-frame clonotypes and omits some of them. The sample lists some 2,100 clones, roughly 38% occurring once. Investigators plated 200,000 CFSE-labeled responder cells together with 200,000 irradiated stimulator cells labeled with violet dye. Following the reaction, CD3+CD4+ and CD3+CD8+ responders that were proliferating and CFSE-low underwent sorting. This CDR3 region has 15 residues. V gave up 0 bases and J gave up 7 bases; unmatched junction bases: 7. CDR1 and CDR2 (germline): SGDLS, YYNGEE. This sample is part of a study of graft-versus-host responses after intestinal transplantation. Overall study findings and caveats: There was an association between peak levels of circulating GvH clones and early post-transplant HvG declines.

The material was alloreactive CD8+ T cells from a mixed lymphocyte reaction culture, obtained before transplantation. Specified subset: CFSE-low proliferating T cells sorted from approximately 6-day pre-transplant mixed lymphocyte reaction (GvH or HvG direction). The sequence came from a human patient who was an organ donor for intestinal transplantation. V is TRBV9 and J is TRBJ2-1; 7 nucleotides align to TRBD2. As DNA, the CDR3 is TGTGCCAGCAGCGTAGGCATAGCGGGTGTGAATGAGCAGTTCTTC. This codes for CASSVGIAGVNEQFF.